These 32 T cell receptor beta chains came from one sample sequenced in a study of early T cells in non-severe SARS-CoV-2 infection. Each CDR3 protein gets one entry after TCRdb re-called the 5' RACE reads with MiXCR. The data hold 20,000 to 25,000 distinct CDR3 sequences, with 4.5% to 6% observed a single time. The input for sequencing was whole blood, taken at baseline. The source is an adult who was a healthcare worker with PCR-confirmed SARS-CoV-2 infection or an uninfected control (not recorded which).

The CDR3 sequence: CSVGASNSNQPQHF. The CDR3, as DNA: TGCAGCGTTGGGGCCTCTAATAGCAATCAGCCCCAGCATTTT. The chain uses TRBV29-1 and TRBJ1-5; the D is unclear. The CDR3 has 14 residues. V was shortened by 4 bases and J by 0 bases, with 10 bases between the two germline ends. Germline CDR1 is SQVTM and CDR2 is ANQGSEA.

The V and J genes are TRBV6-5 and TRBJ1-1; maybe TRBD1 (5 bases). Germline CDR1 is MNHEY and CDR2 is SVGAGI. The CDR3 sequence is 14 residues long. Trimming took off 6 bases at V and 2 bases at J, with 13 bases between the two ends. The CDR3 DNA reads as TGTGCCAGCAGCACTCCGGGACCTAACACTGAAGCTTTCTTT. The encoded protein is CASSTPGPNTEAFF.

The chain links TRBV7-3 to TRBJ2-1; 8 nucleotides agree with TRBD2. After removal of 2 bases from V and 5 bases from J, the junction contained 2 bases not matched to a gene. CDR1 is SGHTA and CDR2 is FQGTGA in the germline V gene. The CDR3 spans 14 residues. CDR3 in amino acids: CASSLQAGDNEQFF. The CDR3 nucleotides read TGTGCCAGCAGCTTACAAGCGGGGGACAATGAGCAGTTCTTC.

This clonotype was seen repeatedly, ten times or more. The chain links TRBV7-9 to TRBJ1-1; 8 bases agree with TRBD1. CDR1 SEHNR and CDR2 FQNEAQ come from the germline V gene (reference sequence). J gave up 3 bases and V 1 base, and 4 bases lay outside the gene matches. The CDR3 has 15 residues. CDR3 residues: CASSLVTGVYTEAFF. CDR3 sequence (DNA): TGTGCCAGCAGCTTAGTGACAGGGGTCTACACTGAAGCTTTCTTT.

This clonotype turned up a few times. The rearrangement links TRBV10-3 to TRBJ2-7; 8 bases are a match to TRBD1. V lost 2 bases and J lost 6; bases outside the gene matches: 6. In germline, CDR1 is ENHRY, CDR2 SYGVKD. The CDR3 has 14 residues. CDR3 sequence reads: CAISEDRGGGEQYF. In nucleotides, the CDR3 is TGTGCCATCAGTGAGGACAGGGGCGGAGGCGAGCAGTACTTC.

V is TRBV30 and J is TRBJ1-1; 7 nucleotides match TRBD1. Germline assignment: CDR1 GTSNPN and CDR2 SVGIG (reference sequence). The CDR3 consists of 14 residues. V lost 0 bases and J lost 1; bases outside the gene matches: 2. In nucleotides, the CDR3 is TGTGCCTGGAGTGTACGGACAGGGAACACTGAAGCTTTCTTT. Its protein is CAWSVRTGNTEAFF. Supplemented by reference TRBV30 and TRBJ1-1, the full variable domain reads SQTIHQWPATLVQPVGSPLSLECTVEGTSNPNLYWYRQAAGRGLQLLFYSVGIGQISSEVPQNLSASRPQDRQFILSSKKLLLSDSGFYLCAWSVRTGNTEAFFGQGTRLTVV.

The chain is built from TRBV15 and TRBJ1-2; a possible D gene is TRBD1 (5 bases). The CDR3 extends over 15 amino acids. Per the germline V gene, CDR1 is LNHNV and CDR2 is YYDKDF (reference sequence). Trimming pared 3 bases from V and 3 bases from J, leaving 14 bases between. The CDR3 loop reads CATSRGEPGHYGYTF. CDR3 DNA sequence: TGTGCCACCAGCAGGGGAGAACCGGGACACTATGGCTACACCTTC.

This sequence joins TRBV7-9 and TRBJ1-4; D remains ambiguous. The CDR3 has 11 residues. Germline-derived CDR1 and CDR2 are SEHNR and FQNEAQ (reference sequence). V shed 2 bases and J shed 5 bases, with 0 bases lying between them. The CDR3 loop is CASSLNEKLFF. The CDR3 DNA sequence: TGTGCCAGCAGCTTAAATGAAAAACTGTTTTTT.

In its sample, this clonotype was seen many times. V is TRBV20-1 and J is TRBJ1-1; D remains unclear. CDR1 and CDR2 from the germline V gene are DFQATT and SNEGSKA (reference sequence). V was cut by 6 bases and J by 6 bases, with 20 bases left in between. The CDR3 covers 14 residues. The CDR3 coding sequence is TGCAGTGCCCCCCCTCTGTTGGGCGCCGCTGAAGCTTTCTTT. The encoded protein is CSAPPLLGAAEAFF.

This rearrangement joins TRBV3-1 to TRBJ1-6; TRBD1 might be the D (5 bases). This CDR3 has 14 amino acids. Germline values: CDR1 LGHDT, CDR2 YNNKEL (reference sequence). With 6 bases removed from V and 6 bases from J, the gap between germline ends came to 12 bases. As DNA, the CDR3 is TGTGCCAGCAGTTCCCAGGGCCTTAATTCACCCCTCCACTTT. Its protein product is CASSSQGLNSPLHF.

This clonotype has just a few counts. The V and J genes are TRBV21-1 and TRBJ2-5; the DNA was not used to check the table's D call, TRBD2. TRBV21-1 is labeled a pseudogene. The CDR3 is 14 residues long. The CDR3 is CASSKDGRVETQYF. The CDR3 coding sequence is TGTGCCAGCAGCAAAGACGGGAGGGTAGAGACCCAGTACTTC.

The sample holds a few counts of this clonotype. The rearrangement links TRBV4-2 to TRBJ2-3, with D unclear. CDR1 and CDR2 (germline): LGHNA, YNFKEQ. The CDR3 is 14 amino acids. V lost 0 bases, J lost 5 bases, and 9 bases lay in between. The CDR3 reads CASSQENTEDTQYF. DNA for the CDR3: TGTGCCAGCAGCCAAGAAAATACTGAAGATACGCAGTATTTT.

The table lists this clonotype with many counts. This chain joins TRBV7-3 and TRBJ2-3; TRBD2 matches at 7 bases. J gave up 4 bases and V 4 bases, and 2 bases lay outside the gene matches. Germline V CDR1 and CDR2: SGHTA, FQGTGA. This CDR3 contains 13 residues. Written as DNA, the CDR3 is TGTGCCAGCAGCTCACGGGGGGCAGATACGCAGTATTTT. Its protein product is CASSSRGADTQYF.

In its sample, this clonotype was seen a few times. This chain connects TRBV7-9 to TRBJ1-1; D gene unclear. The V end lost 1 base, the J end lost 3 bases, and 3 bases lay between the germline ends. This CDR3 contains 12 residues. The germline V gene has CDR1 SEHNR and CDR2 FQNEAQ (reference sequence). The CDR3 bases are TGTGCCAGCAGCTTAGAGTACACTGAAGCTTTCTTT. Residues: CASSLEYTEAFF.

This clonotype has just a few counts. At one of its ends the junction is not consistent with the germline gene, which may arise from a read error. The chain joins TRBV7-7 to TRBJ2-5; D tentatively reads TRBD1 or TRBD2 (6 bases each). CDR3 length: 13 residues. CDR1 and CDR2 from the germline V gene are SSHAT and FNYEAQ (reference sequence). CDR3 region: CASSPGAIETQYF. CDR3 DNA sequence: TGTGCTAGCAGCCCGGGGGCTATCGAGACCCAGTACTTC.

The sample holds many counts of this clonotype. CDR3 bases: TGCAGTGCTAGATGGCGGGGTCGCGGGGATACGCAGTATTTT. Its translation: CSARWRGRGDTQYF. The rearrangement joins TRBV20-1 to TRBJ2-3, with D possibly TRBD2 on 6 matching bases. Germline V lookup: CDR1 DFQATT, CDR2 SNEGSKA (reference sequence). CDR3 length equals 14 residues. V lost 2 bases and J lost 6, with 15 bases in between.

This clonotype was seen at least ten times. The J gene is TRBJ1-1, the V gene TRBV19; TRBD1 matches at 7 bases. CDR1 and CDR2 (germline): LNHDA, SQIVND (reference sequence). The CDR3 consists of 15 residues. V shed 6 bases, J shed 4 bases, and the junction held 11 bases outside the gene matches. CDR3 in amino acids: CASSYGDREATEAFF. The CDR3, as DNA: TGTGCCAGTAGCTATGGAGACAGGGAGGCCACTGAAGCTTTCTTT.

Only a few counts were recorded for this clonotype. The rearrangement links TRBV20-1 to TRBJ2-5; the D gene could be TRBD1 or TRBD2 (6 bases each). Trimming stripped 6 bases from V and 4 bases from J, with 15 bases between. The CDR3 is 13 amino acids. The germline CDR1 and CDR2 sequences are DFQATT and SNEGSKA (reference sequence). CDR3 nucleotide sequence: TGCAGTGCCCCGGATGGGGGGCGAGAGACCCAGTACTTC. It specifies CSAPDGGRETQYF.

By sample fraction, this clonotype is medium-sized. The chain uses TRBV7-9 and TRBJ2-7; D not certain. V lost 3 bases and J 3 bases, leaving 6 bases between the germline ends. CDR1 is SEHNR, CDR2 FQNEAQ, per germline (reference sequence). CDR3 length: 12 amino acids. The CDR3 sequence: CASSFDLYEQYF. The DNA of the CDR3 is TGTGCCAGCAGCTTTGACCTCTACGAGCAGTACTTC.

This clonotype was seen a few times. The genes are TRBV7-6 and TRBJ2-7; D unresolved. CDR3 length equals 14 residues. Trimming stripped 2 bases from V and 6 bases from J, with 14 bases between. The germline gives CDR1 SGHVS, CDR2 FNYEAQ. Here the CDR3 reads CASSLRLDLGEQYF. CDR3 DNA sequence: TGTGCCAGCAGCTTAAGACTTGACTTGGGCGAGCAGTACTTC.

This clonotype was counted many times. The chain carries TRBV24-1 and TRBJ2-7; D gene ambiguous. The ends were cut back, 1 base at V and 4 bases at J, with 7 bases in the middle. Germline CDR1 is KGHDR and CDR2 is SFDVKD. The CDR3 length is 13 residues. The CDR3 loop reads CATSDFKGYEQYF. DNA for the CDR3: TGTGCCACCAGTGATTTCAAAGGTTACGAGCAGTACTTC.

In this sample, this clonotype turned up many times. This chain connects TRBV29-1 to TRBJ1-3, with D maybe TRBD1 (5 bases). The germline CDR1 and CDR2 sequences are SQVTM and ANQGSEA. Trimming pared 6 bases from V and 2 bases from J, leaving 17 bases between. This CDR3 contains 15 residues. This chain's CDR3 is CSVQPRQSAGNTIYF. Here the CDR3 DNA reads TGCAGCGTCCAGCCGAGACAGTCGGCTGGAAACACCATATATTTT.

In this sample, this clonotype turned up many times. The V and J genes are TRBV20-1 and TRBJ1-2, with 10 positions matching TRBD1. Unmatched junction bases numbered 5, after V lost 5 bases and J lost 8 bases. The CDR3 spans 12 residues. CDR1 and CDR2 from the germline V gene are DFQATT and SNEGSKA (reference sequence). Here the CDR3 reads CSASTGGRGYTF. The DNA of the CDR3 is TGCAGTGCTTCGACAGGGGGCCGGGGCTACACCTTC.

There are many counts of this clonotype. The chain couples TRBV6-2 or TRBV6-3 to TRBJ2-7; maybe TRBD1 (6 bases). This CDR3 contains 12 residues. Trimming took off 7 bases at V and 6 bases at J, with 13 bases between the two ends. The germline CDR1 and CDR2 sequences are MNHEY and SVGEGT. The chain's CDR3 is CASTRGQIEQYF. The DNA for the CDR3 is TGTGCCAGCACCCGAGGACAGATCGAGCAGTACTTC.

This clonotype was detected ten times or more. J is TRBJ1-2 and V is TRBV2, with no clear D. Germline loops: CDR1 SNHLY, CDR2 FYNNEI. The CDR3 contains 10 residues. V was clipped by 6 bases and J by 7 bases, with 6 bases between them. CDR3 sequence reads: CASRRSGYTF. The CDR3 nucleotides are TGTGCCAGCAGAAGGTCTGGCTACACCTTC.

The chain combines TRBV12-3 or TRBV12-4 with TRBJ2-7; D not certain. The CDR3 totals 11 residues. V shed 7 bases and J shed 2 bases, with 6 bases lying between them. The CDR3 loop is CASTDTYEQYF. As DNA, the CDR3 is TGTGCCAGCACCGACACCTACGAGCAGTACTTC.

The CDR3 reads CAIRGTVGYTF. The CDR3 DNA reads TGTGCCATCAGAGGGACAGTTGGCTACACCTTC. The V call is TRBV10-3, the J call TRBJ1-2, with 7 bases that match TRBD1. The CDR3 loop spans 11 amino acids. CDR1 is ENHRY and CDR2 is SYGVKD in the germline V gene. The trim removed 6 bases at V and 7 bases at J, leaving 2 bases unmatched.

This clonotype was detected many times. The chain carries TRBV27 and TRBJ2-7; D gene unclear. Germline-derived CDR1 and CDR2 are MNHEY and SMNVEV (reference sequence). The V end was cut by 5 bases, the J end by 2 bases, with 7 bases between. CDR3 length: 12 residues. The CDR3 region has the DNA TGTGCCAGCAGTGGGCGGACCTACGAGCAGTACTTC. Protein product: CASSGRTYEQYF.

This clonotype came up many times. The chain links TRBV7-6 to TRBJ2-3; D gene unclear. CDR1 and CDR2 (germline): SGHVS, FNYEAQ. The CDR3 totals 11 residues. V dropped 3 bases and J dropped 4 bases, with 2 bases sitting between them. CDR3 in amino acids: CASSFSDTQYF. CDR3 coding DNA: TGTGCCAGCAGCTTTTCAGATACGCAGTATTTT.

This clonotype was seen only a few times. This chain uses TRBV3-1 with TRBJ1-1; D is perhaps TRBD1 (6 bases). V was shortened by 5 bases and J by 4 bases, with 14 bases between the two germline ends. CDR3 length equals 14 residues. Germline CDR1 and CDR2: LGHDT and YNNKEL (reference sequence). In DNA form, the CDR3 reads TGTGCCAGCAGCAACCACAGGGCTTCCACTGAAGCTTTCTTT. Amino acids: CASSNHRASTEAFF.

This clonotype occurred a few times. V is TRBV10-3 and J is TRBJ2-7; 14 nucleotides align to TRBD2. Germline CDR1 and CDR2: ENHRY and SYGVKD. The J segment lost 5 bases and the V segment lost 8 bases, leaving 8 bases of the junction unmatched. The CDR3 runs to 15 residues. CDR3 sequence: CAISTSGGAKDEQYF. The CDR3 DNA reads as TGTGCCATCTCGACTAGCGGGGGGGCGAAGGACGAGCAGTACTTC.

This clonotype was counted many times. The J gene is TRBJ1-1, the V gene TRBV6-1; the D gene is possibly TRBD1 (5 bases). The CDR3 extends over 18 amino acids. Germline V lookup: CDR1 MNHNS, CDR2 SASEGT. The V and J ends lost 6 bases and 0 bases respectively, with 23 bases between them. CDR3 DNA sequence: TGTGCCAGCAGCGAAACAGGTGCCTGGGTTGGGTTGAACACTGAAGCTTTCTTT. It specifies CASSETGAWVGLNTEAFF.